This T cell receptor (beta chain) originates from a study of blood T cell repertoires in COVID-19. Background on the study: From T cells, B-cell-depleted T cells, or PBMCs came the material, which was cDNA or gDNA.

This clone was detected once. This table comes from immunoSEQ multiplex PCR, and its TCRdb copy is limited to in-frame clones, with some not included. Seen here are around 260,000 clones, roughly 90% observed once, and the top ten hold 0.94%. Material for sequencing was peripheral blood. The TCR originated in a woman in her thirties or forties who had recovered from COVID-19.

The CDR3 loop reads CASSPAGGDGYTF. The CDR3 bases are TGTGCCAGCAGCCCGGCCGGGGGGGACGGCTACACCTTC. The V call is TRBV3-1 (or the pseudogene TRBV3-2), the J call TRBJ1-2; TRBD1 might be the D (5 bases). This CDR3 contains 13 residues. Germline CDR1 and CDR2: LGHDT and YNNKEL (reference sequence). V lost 4 bases and J lost 8, with 14 bases in between.